Each of the 17 T cell receptor beta chains below was sequenced from the same sample in a study of blood T cell repertoires in COVID-19. Repertoires were generated with immunoSEQ multiplex PCR, while TCRdb's copy carries only in-frame clones and drops some. This sample has about 180,000 clones, with 83% found just once. Material for sequencing was peripheral blood. The receptor set was obtained from a human donor in a cohort sampled during active COVID-19.

This sequence joins TRBV10-1 and TRBJ2-5, with unresolved D. The V and J ends lost 4 bases and 7 bases respectively, with 10 bases between them. This CDR3 has 12 residues. Germline V gene data show CDR1 as WNHNN and CDR2 as SYGVQD (reference sequence). CDR3 loop: CASSAILGTQYF. CDR3 nucleotides: TGCGCCAGCAGTGCGATCCTCGGGACCCAGTACTTC.

The chain combines TRBV7-8 with TRBJ2-1; 10 nucleotides agree with TRBD1. The junction had 10 bases not matched to a gene; V was cut back by 5 bases and J by 9 bases. Per germline, CDR1 SGHVS and CDR2 FQNEAQ. The CDR3 extends over 15 amino acids. Written as DNA, the CDR3 is TGTGCCAGCAGCCCTACCTTTGGACAGGGGGGTGAGCAGTTCTTC. Residues: CASSPTFGQGGEQFF.

V usage is TRBV28 and J usage is TRBJ2-6; 7 bases map to TRBD1. Germline loops: CDR1 MDHEN, CDR2 SYDVKM. CDR3 size: 15 residues. J was trimmed by 6 bases and V by 6 bases; bases with no gene match: 8. Written as DNA, the CDR3 is TGTGCCAGCAGGCCAGGGGGTGTGCTGGCCAACGTCCTGACTTTC. It yields the protein CASRPGGVLANVLTF.

The chain carries TRBV7-3 and TRBJ1-3, with D perhaps TRBD1 (5 bases). The CDR3 consists of 16 residues. Trimming removed 1 base at V and 0 bases at J, with 10 bases between. Germline V gene sequence: CDR1 SGHTA, CDR2 FQGTGA. The CDR3 DNA sequence: TGTGCCAGCAGCTTAAGTGGCAGGGACTCTGGAAACACCATATATTTT. Its protein product is CASSLSGRDSGNTIYF.

Only a few counts were recorded for this clone. The rearrangement uses TRBV28 and TRBJ1-2; D is undetermined. The germline V and J ends were trimmed by 5 bases and 8 bases, with 12 bases remaining between them. The CDR3 extends over 12 amino acids. From germline, CDR1 is MDHEN and CDR2 SYDVKM. Here the CDR3 DNA reads TGTGCCAGCAGTGCTCGCGGGGAGGGCTACACCTTC. This gives the protein CASSARGEGYTF.

The gene calls are TRBV28 and TRBJ2-7; TRBD2 is a possible D gene (5 bases). Deletions cut 5 bases from V and 0 bases from J, with 11 bases between. The germline CDR1 and CDR2 sequences are MDHEN and SYDVKM. The CDR3 extends over 14 amino acids. The CDR3 sequence is CASSPDLFSYEQYF. For the CDR3, the DNA is TGTGCCAGCAGTCCGGACTTGTTCTCCTACGAGCAGTACTTC.

The V gene is TRBV29-1, the J gene TRBJ2-7; 7 positions agree with TRBD1. Per germline, CDR1 SQVTM and CDR2 ANQGSEA. The CDR3 is 13 residues long. V lost 8 bases, J lost 4 bases, and 11 bases stayed unmatched. The CDR3 nucleotides are TGCAGCTCCCGAAGGGGGCCAGGGTACGAGCAGTACTTC. Residues: CSSRRGPGYEQYF.

The chain has TRBV27 and TRBJ2-1; 8 bases are shared with TRBD1. V was clipped by 7 bases and J by 5 bases; unmatched bases: 13. The CDR3 is 16 residues long. Germline values: CDR1 MNHEY, CDR2 SMNVEV (reference sequence). CDR3 protein: CASTTHWGQVNNEQFF. CDR3 DNA: TGTGCCAGCACCACTCATTGGGGACAGGTAAACAATGAGCAGTTCTTC.

This clone was recorded only once. V gene TRBV6-2 or TRBV6-3 combines with J gene TRBJ1-1; TRBD1 matches 7 bases. This CDR3 region has 13 residues. V trimming: 4 bases; J trimming: 1 base; junction bases outside the gene matches: 0. CDR1 MNHEY and CDR2 SVGEGT come from the germline V gene. The CDR3 spells CASSWDRNTEAFF. The DNA for the CDR3 is TGTGCCAGCAGTTGGGACAGGAACACTGAAGCTTTCTTT.

The chain is built from TRBV2 and TRBJ2-7; 10 bases are shared with TRBD1. The CDR3 is 12 residues long. V dropped 6 bases and J dropped 6; count of bases not matched to a gene: 2. Per the germline V gene, CDR1 is SNHLY and CDR2 is FYNNEI. CDR3 DNA: TGTGCCAGCAGCGGGGACAGGGGCGAGCAGTACTTC. Translated: CASSGDRGEQYF.

This clone was counted between two and nine times. The chain combines TRBV27 with TRBJ2-7, with TRBD1 as a possible D gene (5 bases). The ends were cut back, 2 bases at V and 5 bases at J, with 10 bases in the middle. Germline CDR1 is MNHEY and CDR2 is SMNVEV (reference sequence). CDR3 length equals 13 residues. The CDR3 region has the DNA TGTGCCAGCAGTTTAAGGGGTTCCCACGAGCAGTACTTC. This gives the protein CASSLRGSHEQYF.

CDR3 nucleotides: TGTGCCAGCAGTTACCCCGGGACAGGGGACTACGAGCAGTACTTC. Encoded protein: CASSYPGTGDYEQYF. This chain links TRBV6-2 or TRBV6-3 with TRBJ2-7; TRBD1 matches 10 bases. Losses at the gene ends were 2 bases for V and 3 bases for J; bases not matched to a gene: 4. Looked up from germline, CDR1 is MNHEY and CDR2 is SVGEGT. The CDR3 sequence is 15 residues long.

This rearrangement joins TRBV7-9 to TRBJ2-3; TRBD2 matches at 8 bases. The CDR3 is 17 amino acids. V gave up 0 bases and J gave up 4 bases; unmatched junction bases: 9. CDR1 is SEHNR, CDR2 FQNEAQ, per germline (reference sequence). The CDR3 region is CASSLALRGGGADTQYF. The CDR3 bases are TGTGCCAGCAGCTTAGCGCTCCGGGGGGGCGGGGCAGATACGCAGTATTTT.

The genes are TRBV28 and TRBJ1-2, with 8 bases that match TRBD1. Germline lookup yields CDR1 MDHEN and CDR2 SYDVKM. This CDR3 has 14 amino acids. After removal of 3 bases from V and 4 bases from J, the junction contained 4 bases not matched to a gene. The CDR3 sequence: CASSFQQGVYGYTF. The CDR3 coding sequence is TGTGCCAGCAGTTTCCAACAGGGGGTCTATGGCTACACCTTC.

Judged by abundance, this clone is medium-sized. This chain links TRBV2 with TRBJ1-6; 7 nucleotides line up with TRBD1. The junction had 11 bases not matched to a gene; V was cut back by 8 bases and J by 4 bases. CDR1 and CDR2 from the germline V gene are SNHLY and FYNNEI. The length of the CDR3 is 16 residues. The CDR3 sequence is CASDLFGQDYNSPLHF. In DNA form, the CDR3 reads TGTGCCAGCGACTTATTTGGACAGGATTATAATTCACCCCTCCACTTT.

V usage is TRBV29-1 and J usage is TRBJ2-7; possible D gene TRBD1, 5 bases. The germline V gene has CDR1 SQVTM and CDR2 ANQGSEA. Trimming shortened V by 4 bases and J by 2 bases, and 9 bases separated the two germline ends. This CDR3 is 12 amino acids long. CDR3 in DNA: TGCAGCGTTGTGTCACAGGCCTACGAGCAGTACTTC. Protein product: CSVVSQAYEQYF.

This chain links TRBV7-3 with TRBJ1-6, with D maybe TRBD1 (5 bases). This CDR3 contains 15 residues. The germline V gene has CDR1 SGHTA and CDR2 FQGTGA. V was trimmed by 1 base and J by 9 bases, leaving 13 bases between them. The CDR3 region has the DNA TGTGCCAGCAGCTTAAGGCAGGGCGGGACTTCACCCCTCCACTTT. Its protein product is CASSLRQGGTSPLHF.